This TCR beta chain comes out of a study of blood T cell repertoires in COVID-19. Study summary: PBMCs, B-cell-depleted T cells, or T cells were the source of the cDNA or gDNA that made up the material.

CDR1 ENHRY and CDR2 SYGVKD come from the germline V gene. The CDR3 consists of 14 residues. With V trimmed by 5 bases and J by 3 bases, 6 bases remained unmatched. Per the original methods: How many nucleated cells were present was estimated from reference gene primer amplification. The repertoire was sequenced with immunoSEQ multiplex PCR; TCRdb's copy has only in-frame clones and lacks some. The V and J calls and clone size were taken over from that table, and D and trimming were inferred from the DNA. The sample records 180,000 or so clones, about 85% being singletons. The sample comprised peripheral blood. This sequence joins TRBV10-3 and TRBJ1-2; 7 bases line up with TRBD1. This clonotype originated in an elderly woman with acute or convalescent COVID-19. CDR3 region: CAISKGALDYGYTF. The CDR3 coding sequence is TGTGCCATCAGTAAGGGGGCTTTGGACTATGGCTACACCTTC.